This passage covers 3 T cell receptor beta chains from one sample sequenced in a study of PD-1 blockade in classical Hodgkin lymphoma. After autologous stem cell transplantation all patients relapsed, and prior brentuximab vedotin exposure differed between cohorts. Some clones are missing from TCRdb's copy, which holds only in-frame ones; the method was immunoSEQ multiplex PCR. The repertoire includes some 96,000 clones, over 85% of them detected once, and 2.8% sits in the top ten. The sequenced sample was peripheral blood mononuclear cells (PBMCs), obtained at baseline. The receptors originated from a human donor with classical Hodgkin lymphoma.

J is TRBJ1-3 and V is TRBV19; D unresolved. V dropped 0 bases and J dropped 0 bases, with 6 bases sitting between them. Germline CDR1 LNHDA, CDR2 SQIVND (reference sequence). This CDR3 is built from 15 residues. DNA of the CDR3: TGTGCCAGTAGTATAGAAGACTTCTCTGGAAACACCATATATTTT. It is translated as CASSIEDFSGNTIYF.

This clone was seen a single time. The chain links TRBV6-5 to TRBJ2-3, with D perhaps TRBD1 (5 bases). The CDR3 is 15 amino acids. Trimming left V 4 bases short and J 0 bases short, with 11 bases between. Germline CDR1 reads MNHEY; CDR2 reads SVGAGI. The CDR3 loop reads CASSLRDRSTDTQYF. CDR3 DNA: TGTGCCAGCAGTTTACGAGACAGAAGCACAGATACGCAGTATTTT.

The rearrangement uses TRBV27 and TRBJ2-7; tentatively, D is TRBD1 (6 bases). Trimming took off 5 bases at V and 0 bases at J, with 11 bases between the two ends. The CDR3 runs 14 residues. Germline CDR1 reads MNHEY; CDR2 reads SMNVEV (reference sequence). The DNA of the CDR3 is TGTGCCAGCAGTAAGGACAGTCCCTCCTACGAGCAGTACTTC. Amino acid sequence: CASSKDSPSYEQYF.